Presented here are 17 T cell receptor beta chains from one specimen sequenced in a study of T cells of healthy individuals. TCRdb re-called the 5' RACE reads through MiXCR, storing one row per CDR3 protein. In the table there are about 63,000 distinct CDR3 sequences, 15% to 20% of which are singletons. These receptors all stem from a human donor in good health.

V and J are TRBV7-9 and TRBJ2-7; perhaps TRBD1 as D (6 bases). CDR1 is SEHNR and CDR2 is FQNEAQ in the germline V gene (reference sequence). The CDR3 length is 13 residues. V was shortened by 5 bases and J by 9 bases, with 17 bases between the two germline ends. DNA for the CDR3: TGTGCCAGCAGCCCTGGAGACCTAGGGGGGCAGTACTTC. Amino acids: CASSPGDLGGQYF.

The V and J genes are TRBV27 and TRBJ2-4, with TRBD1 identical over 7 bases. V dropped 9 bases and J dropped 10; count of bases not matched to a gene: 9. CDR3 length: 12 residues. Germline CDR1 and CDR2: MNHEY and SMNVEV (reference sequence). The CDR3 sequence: CASDGQVVIQYF. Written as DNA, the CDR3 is TGTGCCAGTGACGGACAGGTTGTTATTCAGTACTTC.

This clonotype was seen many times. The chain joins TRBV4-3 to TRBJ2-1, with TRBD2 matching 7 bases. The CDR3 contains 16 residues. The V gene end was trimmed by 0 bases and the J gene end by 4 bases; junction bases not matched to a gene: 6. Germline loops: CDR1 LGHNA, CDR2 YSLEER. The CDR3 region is CASSQEASGKYNEQFF. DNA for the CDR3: TGCGCCAGCAGCCAAGAGGCTAGCGGCAAATACAATGAGCAGTTCTTC.

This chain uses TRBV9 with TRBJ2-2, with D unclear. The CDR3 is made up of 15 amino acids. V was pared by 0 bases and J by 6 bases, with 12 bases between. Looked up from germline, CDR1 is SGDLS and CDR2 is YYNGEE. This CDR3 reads CASSVGRSSAGELFF. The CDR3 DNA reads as TGTGCCAGCAGCGTAGGGCGGAGTTCCGCCGGGGAGCTGTTTTTT.

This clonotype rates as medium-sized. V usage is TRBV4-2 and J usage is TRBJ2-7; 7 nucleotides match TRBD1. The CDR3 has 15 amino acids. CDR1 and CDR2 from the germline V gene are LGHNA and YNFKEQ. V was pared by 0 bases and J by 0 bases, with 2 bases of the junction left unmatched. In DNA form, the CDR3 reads TGTGCCAGCAGCCAAGAAAGGGACAGCTCCTACGAGCAGTACTTC. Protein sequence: CASSQERDSSYEQYF.

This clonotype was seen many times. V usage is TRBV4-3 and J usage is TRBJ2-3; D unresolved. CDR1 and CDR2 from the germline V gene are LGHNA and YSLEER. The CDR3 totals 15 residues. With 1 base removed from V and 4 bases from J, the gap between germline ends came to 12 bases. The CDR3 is CASSQGVQSADTQYF. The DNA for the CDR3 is TGCGCCAGCAGCCAAGGTGTCCAGTCTGCAGATACGCAGTATTTT.

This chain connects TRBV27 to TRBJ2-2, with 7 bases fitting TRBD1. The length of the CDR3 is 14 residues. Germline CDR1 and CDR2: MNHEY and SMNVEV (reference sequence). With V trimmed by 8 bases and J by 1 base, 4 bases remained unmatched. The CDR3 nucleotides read TGTGCCAGCGCCCGGGACAGGAACACCGGGGAGCTGTTTTTT. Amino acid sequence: CASARDRNTGELFF.

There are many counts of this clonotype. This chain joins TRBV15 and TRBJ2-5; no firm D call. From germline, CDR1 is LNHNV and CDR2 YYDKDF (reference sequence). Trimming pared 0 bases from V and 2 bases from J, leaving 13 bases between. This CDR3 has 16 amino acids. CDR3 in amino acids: CATSREEIKGQETQYF. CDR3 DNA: TGTGCCACCAGCAGAGAAGAAATAAAAGGTCAAGAGACCCAGTACTTC.

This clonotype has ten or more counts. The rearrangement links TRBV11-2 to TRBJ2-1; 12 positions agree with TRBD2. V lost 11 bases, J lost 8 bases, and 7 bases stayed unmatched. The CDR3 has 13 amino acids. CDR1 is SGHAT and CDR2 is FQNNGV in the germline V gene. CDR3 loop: CAGRLAGVYEQFF. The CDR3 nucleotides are TGTGCCGGGAGACTAGCGGGAGTCTATGAGCAGTTCTTC.

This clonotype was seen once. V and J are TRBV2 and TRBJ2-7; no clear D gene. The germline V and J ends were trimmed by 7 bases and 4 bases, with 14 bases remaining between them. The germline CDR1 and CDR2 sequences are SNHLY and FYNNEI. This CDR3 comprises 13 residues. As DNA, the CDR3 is TGTGCCAGCAAGGGCAGAAACGGGTACGAGCAGTACTTC. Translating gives CASKGRNGYEQYF.

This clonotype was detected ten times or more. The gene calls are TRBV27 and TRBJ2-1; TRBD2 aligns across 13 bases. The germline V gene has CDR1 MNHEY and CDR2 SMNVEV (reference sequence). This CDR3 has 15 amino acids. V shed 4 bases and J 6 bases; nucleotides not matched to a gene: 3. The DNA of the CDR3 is TGTGCCAGCAGTTCCGGGACTAGCGGGGTCAATGAGCAGTTCTTC. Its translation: CASSSGTSGVNEQFF.

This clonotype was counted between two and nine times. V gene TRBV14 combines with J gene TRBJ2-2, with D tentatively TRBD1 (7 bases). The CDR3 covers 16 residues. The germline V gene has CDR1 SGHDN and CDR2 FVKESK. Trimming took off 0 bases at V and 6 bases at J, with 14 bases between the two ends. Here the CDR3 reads CASSQDQPGGSGELFF. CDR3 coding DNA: TGTGCCAGCAGCCAAGATCAGCCAGGGGGGTCCGGGGAGCTGTTTTTT.

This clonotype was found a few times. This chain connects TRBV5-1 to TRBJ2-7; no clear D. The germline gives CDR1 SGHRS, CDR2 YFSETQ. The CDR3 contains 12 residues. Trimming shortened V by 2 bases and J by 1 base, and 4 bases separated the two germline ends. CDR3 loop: CASSFGSYEQYF. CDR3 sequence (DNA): TGCGCCAGCAGCTTTGGGTCCTACGAGCAGTACTTC.

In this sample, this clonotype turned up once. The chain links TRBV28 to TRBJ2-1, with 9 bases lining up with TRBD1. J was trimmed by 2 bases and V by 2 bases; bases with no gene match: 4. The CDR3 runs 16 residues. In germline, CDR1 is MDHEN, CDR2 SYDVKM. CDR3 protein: CASSLRGDRAYNEQFF. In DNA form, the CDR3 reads TGTGCCAGCAGTTTAAGGGGGGACAGGGCCTACAATGAGCAGTTCTTC. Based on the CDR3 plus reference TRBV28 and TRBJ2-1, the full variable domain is DVKVTQSSRYLVKRTGEKVFLECVQDMDHENMFWYRQDPGLGLRLIYFSYDVKMKEKGDIPEGYSVSREKKERFSLILESASTNQTSMYLCASSLRGDRAYNEQFFGPGTRLTVL.

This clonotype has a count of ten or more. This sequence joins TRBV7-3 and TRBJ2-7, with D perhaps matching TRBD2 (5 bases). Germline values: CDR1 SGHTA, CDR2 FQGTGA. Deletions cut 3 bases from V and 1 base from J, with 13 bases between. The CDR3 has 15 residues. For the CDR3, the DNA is TGTGCCAGCAGCTTGACCGGGGATATATCCTACGAGCAGTACTTC. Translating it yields CASSLTGDISYEQYF.

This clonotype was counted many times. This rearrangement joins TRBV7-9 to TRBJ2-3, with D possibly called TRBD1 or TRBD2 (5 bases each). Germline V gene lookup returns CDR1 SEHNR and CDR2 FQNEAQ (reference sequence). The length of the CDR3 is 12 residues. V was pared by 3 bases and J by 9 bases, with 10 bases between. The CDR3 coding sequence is TGTGCCAGCAGCTTTACTAGACAGACGCAGTATTTT. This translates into CASSFTRQTQYF. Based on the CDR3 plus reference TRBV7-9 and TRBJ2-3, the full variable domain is DTGVSQNPRHKITKRGQNVTFRCDPISEHNRLYWYRQTLGQGPEFLTYFQNEAQLEKSRLLSDRFSAERPKGSFSTLEIQRTEQGDSAMYLCASSFTRQTQYFGPGTRLTVL.

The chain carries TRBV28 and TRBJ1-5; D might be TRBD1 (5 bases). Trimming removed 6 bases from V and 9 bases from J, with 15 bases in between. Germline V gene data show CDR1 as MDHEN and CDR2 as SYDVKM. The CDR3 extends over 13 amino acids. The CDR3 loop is CASRRTYGTPQHF. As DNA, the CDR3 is TGTGCCAGCAGACGAACCTACGGGACGCCCCAGCATTTT.